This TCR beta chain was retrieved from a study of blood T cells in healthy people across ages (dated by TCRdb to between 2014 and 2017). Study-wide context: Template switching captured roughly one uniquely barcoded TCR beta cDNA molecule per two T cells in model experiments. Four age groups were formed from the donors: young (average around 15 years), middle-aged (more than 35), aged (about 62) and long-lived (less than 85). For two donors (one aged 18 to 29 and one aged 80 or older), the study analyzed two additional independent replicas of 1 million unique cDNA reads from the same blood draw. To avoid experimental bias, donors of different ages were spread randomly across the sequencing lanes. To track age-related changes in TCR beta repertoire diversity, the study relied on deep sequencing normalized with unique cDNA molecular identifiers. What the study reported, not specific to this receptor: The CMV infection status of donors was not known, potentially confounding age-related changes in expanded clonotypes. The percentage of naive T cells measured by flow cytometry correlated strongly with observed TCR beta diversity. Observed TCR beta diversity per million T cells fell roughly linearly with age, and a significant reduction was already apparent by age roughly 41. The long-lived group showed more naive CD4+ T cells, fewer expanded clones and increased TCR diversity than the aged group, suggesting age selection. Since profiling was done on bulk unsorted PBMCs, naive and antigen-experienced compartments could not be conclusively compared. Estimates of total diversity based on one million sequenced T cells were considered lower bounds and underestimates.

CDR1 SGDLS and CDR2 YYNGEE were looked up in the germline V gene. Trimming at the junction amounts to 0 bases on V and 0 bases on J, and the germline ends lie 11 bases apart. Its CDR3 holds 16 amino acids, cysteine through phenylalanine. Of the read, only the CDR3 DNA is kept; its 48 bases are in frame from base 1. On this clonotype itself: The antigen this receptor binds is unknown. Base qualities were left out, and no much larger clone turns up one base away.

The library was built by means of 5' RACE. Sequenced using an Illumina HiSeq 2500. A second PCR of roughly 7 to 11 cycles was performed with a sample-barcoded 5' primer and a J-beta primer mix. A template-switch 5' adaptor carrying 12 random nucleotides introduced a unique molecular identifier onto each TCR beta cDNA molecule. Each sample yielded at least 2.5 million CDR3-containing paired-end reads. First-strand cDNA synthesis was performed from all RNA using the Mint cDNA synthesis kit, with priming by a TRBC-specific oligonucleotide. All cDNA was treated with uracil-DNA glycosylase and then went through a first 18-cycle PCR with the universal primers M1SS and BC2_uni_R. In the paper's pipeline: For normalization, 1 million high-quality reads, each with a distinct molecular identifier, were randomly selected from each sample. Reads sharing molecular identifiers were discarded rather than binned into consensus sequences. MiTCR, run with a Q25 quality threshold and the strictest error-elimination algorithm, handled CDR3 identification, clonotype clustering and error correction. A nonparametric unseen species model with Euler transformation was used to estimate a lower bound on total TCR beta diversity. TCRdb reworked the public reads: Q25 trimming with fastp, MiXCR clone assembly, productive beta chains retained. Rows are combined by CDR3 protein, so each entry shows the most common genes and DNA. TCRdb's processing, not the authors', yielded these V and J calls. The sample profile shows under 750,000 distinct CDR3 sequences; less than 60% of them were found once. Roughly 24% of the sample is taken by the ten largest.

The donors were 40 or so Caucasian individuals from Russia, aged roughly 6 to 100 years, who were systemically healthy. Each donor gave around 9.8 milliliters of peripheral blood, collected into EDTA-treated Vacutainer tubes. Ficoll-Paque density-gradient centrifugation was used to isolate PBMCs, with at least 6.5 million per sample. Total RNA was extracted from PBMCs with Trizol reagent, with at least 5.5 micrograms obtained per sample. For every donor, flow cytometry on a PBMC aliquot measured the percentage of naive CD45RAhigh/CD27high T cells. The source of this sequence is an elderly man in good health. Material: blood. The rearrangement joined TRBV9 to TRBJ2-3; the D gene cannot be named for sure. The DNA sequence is TGTGCCAGCAGCGTAGGGCAGGACCCTAGCACAGATACGCAGTATTTT. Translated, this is CASSVGQDPSTDTQYF.